This entry describes one T cell receptor (beta chain). The antigen is unknown. This sample was included in a study of OX40 agonist ivuxolimab in advanced cancers. Study context: The dose-escalation cohort had hepatocellular carcinoma, melanoma, renal cell or head and neck cancer. General study points: The mean number of expanded clones was higher in CD8+ T cells than in CD4+. The study observed clonal expansion of CD4+ and CD8+ blood T cells by week 6 at 0.1 to 3.0 mg/kg.

V lost 8 bases, J lost 6 bases, and 17 bases lay in between. CDR3 length: 13 amino acids. Germline values: CDR1 SGHAT, CDR2 FQNNGV. The table came from immunoSEQ multiplex PCR; TCRdb's copy has only in-frame clones and leaves some out. The table lists some 31,000 clones, 91% of them singletons. This specimen consisted of CD4+ or CD8+ T cells sorted from blood, obtained in a trial of the OX40 agonist ivuxolimab. The rearrangement joins TRBV11-2 to TRBJ2-7, with D unclear. The clonotype was recovered from an adult with an advanced solid tumor such as melanoma, head and neck, liver or kidney cancer. Written as DNA, the CDR3 is TGTGCCAGCTCTCTCGTTCGTCCGGCCGAGCAGTACTTC. Protein: CASSLVRPAEQYF.